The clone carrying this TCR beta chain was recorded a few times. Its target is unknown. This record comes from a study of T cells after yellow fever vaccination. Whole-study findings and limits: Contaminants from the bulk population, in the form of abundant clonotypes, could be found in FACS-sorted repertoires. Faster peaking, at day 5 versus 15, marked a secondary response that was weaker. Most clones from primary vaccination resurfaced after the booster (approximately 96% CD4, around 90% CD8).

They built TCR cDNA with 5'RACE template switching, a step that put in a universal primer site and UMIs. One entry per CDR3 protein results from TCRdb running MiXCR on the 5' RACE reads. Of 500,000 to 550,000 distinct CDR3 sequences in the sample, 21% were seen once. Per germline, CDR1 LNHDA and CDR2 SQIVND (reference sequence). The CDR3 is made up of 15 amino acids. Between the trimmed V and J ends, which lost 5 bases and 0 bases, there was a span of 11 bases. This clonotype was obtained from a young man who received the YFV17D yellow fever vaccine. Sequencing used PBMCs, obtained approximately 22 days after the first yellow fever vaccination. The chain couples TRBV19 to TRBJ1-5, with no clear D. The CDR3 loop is CASSAQFYSNQPQHF. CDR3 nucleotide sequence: TGTGCCAGTAGTGCACAGTTTTATAGCAATCAGCCCCAGCATTTT.